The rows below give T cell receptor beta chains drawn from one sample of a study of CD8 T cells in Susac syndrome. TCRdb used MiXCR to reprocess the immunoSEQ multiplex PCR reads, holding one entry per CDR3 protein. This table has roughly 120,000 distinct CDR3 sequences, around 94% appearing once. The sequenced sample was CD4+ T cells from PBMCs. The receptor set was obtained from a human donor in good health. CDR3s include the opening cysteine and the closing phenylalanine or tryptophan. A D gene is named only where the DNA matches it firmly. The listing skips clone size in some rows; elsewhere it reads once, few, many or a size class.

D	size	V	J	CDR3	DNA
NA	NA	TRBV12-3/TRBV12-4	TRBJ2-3	CASSLVGGVVTDTQYF	TGTGCCAGCAGTTTAGTTGGTGGGGTTGTCACAGATACGCAGTATTTT
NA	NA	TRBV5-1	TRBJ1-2	CASSNGPLYGYTF	TGCGCCAGCAGCAACGGGCCCCTCTATGGCTACACCTTC
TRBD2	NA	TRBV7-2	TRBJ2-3	CASSFIPGLGASTDTQYF	TGTGCCAGCAGCTTTATTCCCGGACTAGGGGCTAGCACAGATACGCAGTATTTT
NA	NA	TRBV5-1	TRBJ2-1	CASRIGTPYNEQFF	TGCGCCAGCAGGATAGGGACTCCTTACAATGAGCAGTTCTTC
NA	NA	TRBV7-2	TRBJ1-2	CASSLTTAGYYGYTF	TGTGCCAGCAGCTTAACTACGGCCGGATACTATGGCTACACCTTC
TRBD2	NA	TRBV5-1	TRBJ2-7	CASSHRLAAARVYEQYF	TGCGCCAGCAGCCATCGACTAGCGGCCGCAAGGGTCTACGAGCAGTACTTC
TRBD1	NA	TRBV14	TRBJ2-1	CASSYQGAPGNEQFF	TGTGCCAGCAGCTACCAGGGGGCACCCGGGAATGAGCAGTTCTTC
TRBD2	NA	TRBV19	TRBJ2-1	CASSRDYSSYNEQFF	TGTGCCAGTAGTAGGGACTACAGCTCCTACAATGAGCAGTTCTTC
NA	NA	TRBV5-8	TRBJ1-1	CASSRSMRNTEAFF	TGTGCCAGCAGCCGGTCCATGAGGAACACTGAAGCTTTCTTT
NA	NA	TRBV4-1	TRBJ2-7	CASSQLRYYEQYF	TGCGCCAGCAGCCAACTGAGATACTACGAGCAGTACTTC
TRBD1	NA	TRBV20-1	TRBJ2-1	CSASFSGGYDNEQFF	TGCAGTGCTAGTTTTTCAGGGGGATATGACAATGAGCAGTTCTTC
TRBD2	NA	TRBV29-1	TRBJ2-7	CSAVPGLAGVTEQYF	TGCAGCGCTGTACCCGGACTAGCGGGAGTAACCGAGCAGTACTTC
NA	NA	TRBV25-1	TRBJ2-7	CASSVIGTSTYEQYF	TGTGCCAGCAGTGTGATCGGGACATCGACCTACGAGCAGTACTTC
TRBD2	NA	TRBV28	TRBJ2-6	CASRGRGTGANVLTF	TGTGCCAGCAGAGGGAGGGGCACTGGGGCCAACGTCCTGACTTTC
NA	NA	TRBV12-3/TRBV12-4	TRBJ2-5	CASSFASQETQYF	TGTGCCAGCAGTTTCGCCAGCCAAGAGACCCAGTACTTC
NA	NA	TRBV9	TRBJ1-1	CASSVRGIDTEAFF	TGTGCCAGCAGCGTACGGGGCATTGACACTGAAGCTTTCTTT
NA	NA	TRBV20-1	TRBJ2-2	CSGHRVDTGELFF	TGCAGTGGCCACAGGGTTGACACCGGGGAGCTGTTTTTT
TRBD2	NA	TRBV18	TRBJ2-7	CASSPPEAGGPYEQYF	TGTGCCAGCTCACCACCGGAGGCGGGAGGGCCCTACGAGCAGTACTTC
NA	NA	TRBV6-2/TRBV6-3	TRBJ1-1	CASSYSGPQEGGNTEAFF	TGTGCCAGCAGTTACTCGGGACCTCAGGAGGGGGGAAACACTGAAGCTTTCTTT
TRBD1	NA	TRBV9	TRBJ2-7	CASSVEMGQGYEQYF	TGTGCCAGCAGCGTAGAGATGGGACAGGGCTACGAGCAGTACTTC
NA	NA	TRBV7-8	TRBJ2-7	CASSLDSWTYEQYF	TGTGCCAGCAGCCTAGACAGCTGGACCTACGAGCAGTACTTC
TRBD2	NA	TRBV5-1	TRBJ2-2	CASSLYIGRLAGGQNTGELFF	TGCGCCAGCAGCTTGTATATCGGCAGACTAGCGGGAGGGCAGAACACCGGGGAGCTGTTTTTT
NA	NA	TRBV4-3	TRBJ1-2	CASSLDRLNLLGYTF	TGCGCCAGCAGCCTTGACAGACTTAACCTGCTGGGCTACACCTTC
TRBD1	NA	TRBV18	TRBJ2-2	CASSSGQGVNTGELFF	TGTGCCAGCTCATCGGGACAGGGTGTGAACACCGGGGAGCTGTTTTTT
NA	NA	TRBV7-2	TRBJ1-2	CASSFVYGRLANYGYTF	TGTGCCAGCAGCTTCGTCTACGGACGGCTAGCTAACTATGGCTACACCTTC
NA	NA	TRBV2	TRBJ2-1	CASSWYEQFF	TGTGCCAGCAGTTGGTATGAGCAGTTCTTC
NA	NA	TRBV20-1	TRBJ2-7	CSARYRAYEQYF	TGCAGTGCTAGATACAGGGCCTACGAGCAGTACTTC
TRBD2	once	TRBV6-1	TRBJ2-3	CASSPGGEIGTQYF	TGTGCCAGCTCCCCGGGGGGAGAGATCGGTACGCAGTATTTT
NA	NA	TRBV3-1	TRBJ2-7	CASSQDRTHPYEQYF	TGTGCCAGCAGCCAAGACAGGACACACCCCTACGAGCAGTACTTC
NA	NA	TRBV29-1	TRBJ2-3	CSVVPGPSTDTQYF	TGCAGCGTTGTCCCAGGGCCTAGCACAGATACGCAGTATTTT
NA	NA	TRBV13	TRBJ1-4	CASSAPRLGVEKLFF	TGTGCCAGCAGCGCCCCCAGGTTGGGGGTCGAAAAACTGTTTTTT
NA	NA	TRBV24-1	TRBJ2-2	CATSGESRTGELFF	TGTGCCACCAGCGGGGAGTCCCGCACCGGGGAGCTGTTTTTT
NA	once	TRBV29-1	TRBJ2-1	CSVEDPVVNEQFF	TGCAGCGTTGAAGATCCGGTAGTCAATGAGCAGTTCTTC
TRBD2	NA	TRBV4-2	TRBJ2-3	CASSQALAEPDTQYF	TGTGCCAGCAGCCAAGCACTAGCGGAGCCAGATACGCAGTATTTT
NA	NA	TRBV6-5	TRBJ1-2	CASSFIKDAGYTF	TGTGCCAGCAGTTTCATCAAGGACGCGGGCTACACCTTC
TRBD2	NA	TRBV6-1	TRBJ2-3	CASSEPGLATSTDTQYF	TGTGCCAGCAGTGAGCCGGGACTAGCGACTAGCACAGATACGCAGTATTTT
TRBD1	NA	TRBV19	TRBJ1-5	CASSIADRGHQPQHF	TGTGCCAGTAGTATAGCGGACAGGGGACATCAGCCCCAGCATTTT
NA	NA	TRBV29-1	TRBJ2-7	CSAGGSYEQYF	TGCTCGGCCGGGGGATCCTACGAGCAGTACTTC
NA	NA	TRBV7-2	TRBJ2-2	CASSLVYAVTGELFF	TGTGCCAGCAGCTTAGTCTATGCGGTTACGGGGGAGCTGTTTTTT
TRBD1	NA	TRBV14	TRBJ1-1	CASSPDRRPNTEAFF	TGTGCCAGCAGCCCGGACAGGCGGCCGAACACTGAAGCTTTCTTT
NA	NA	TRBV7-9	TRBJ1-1	CASSLGQYTEAFF	TGTGCCAGCAGCTTAGGACAGTACACTGAAGCTTTCTTT
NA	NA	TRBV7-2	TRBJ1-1	CASSRGHGAEAFF	TGTGCCAGCAGCCGGGGGCATGGGGCTGAAGCTTTCTTT
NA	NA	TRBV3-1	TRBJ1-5	CASSQVSGGHQPQHF	TGTGCCAGCAGCCAAGTATCGGGGGGCCATCAGCCCCAGCATTTT
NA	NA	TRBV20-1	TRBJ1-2	CSARVRRGYGYTF	TGCAGTGCTAGAGTTCGCAGGGGTTATGGCTACACCTTC
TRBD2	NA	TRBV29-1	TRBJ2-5	CSVGREGRWETQYF	TGCAGCGTTGGACGGGAGGGTCGTTGGGAGACCCAGTACTTC
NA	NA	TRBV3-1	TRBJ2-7	CASSLEGGEQYF	TGTGCCAGCAGCCTGGAAGGCGGGGAGCAGTACTTC
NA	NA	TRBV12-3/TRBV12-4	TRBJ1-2	CASRGFRAVYGYTF	TGTGCCAGCAGAGGTTTTAGGGCAGTCTATGGCTACACCTTC
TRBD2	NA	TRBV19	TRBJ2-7	CASRTRVTSGDYEQYF	TGTGCCAGTAGAACGCGGGTGACTAGCGGGGACTACGAGCAGTACTTC
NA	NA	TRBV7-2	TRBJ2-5	CASSFGEAETQYF	TGTGCCAGCAGCTTCGGTGAGGCTGAGACCCAGTACTTC
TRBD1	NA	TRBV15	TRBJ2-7	CATSRDRDSSYF	TGTGCCACCAGCAGAGATAGGGACAGCTCCTACTTC
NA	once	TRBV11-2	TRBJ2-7	CASSQGRDYEQYF	TGTGCCAGCAGTCAAGGCCGGGACTACGAGCAGTACTTC
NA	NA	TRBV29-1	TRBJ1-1	CSVEERGDLLMNTEAFF	TGCAGCGTTGAAGAACGGGGTGACCTTCTTATGAACACTGAAGCTTTCTTT
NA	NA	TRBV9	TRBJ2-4	CASSVDPGTAKNIQYF	TGTGCCAGCAGCGTAGATCCCGGGACAGCCAAAAACATTCAGTACTTC
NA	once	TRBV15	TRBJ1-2	CATSASNGGLGGYTF	TGTGCCACCAGCGCATCGAACGGCGGGTTGGGAGGCTACACCTTC
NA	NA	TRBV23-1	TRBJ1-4	CASSRDGFTNEKLFF	TGCGCCAGCAGTCGAGACGGTTTCACTAATGAAAAACTGTTTTTT
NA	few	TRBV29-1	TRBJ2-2	CSVSYSTGELFF	TGCAGCGTTTCCTACAGCACCGGGGAGCTGTTTTTT
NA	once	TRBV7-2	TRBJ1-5	CASSLRGWTRYSNQPQHF	TGTGCCAGCAGCCTAAGAGGGTGGACACGATATAGCAATCAGCCCCAGCATTTT
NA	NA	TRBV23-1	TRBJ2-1	CASSQGGEENEQFF	TGCGCCAGCAGTCAGGGCGGTGAGGAGAATGAGCAGTTCTTC
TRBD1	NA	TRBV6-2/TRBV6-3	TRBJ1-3	CASSYPGQGLESSGNTIYF	TGTGCCAGCAGTTACCCGGGACAGGGGTTGGAATCTTCTGGAAACACCATATATTTT
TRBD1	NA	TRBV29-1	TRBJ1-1	CSVGGQLPPPNTEAFF	TGCAGCGTGGGGGGACAGTTACCTCCTCCGAACACTGAAGCTTTCTTT